What follows describes a single T cell receptor beta chain. Assay: immunoSEQ multiplex PCR; the TCRdb copy retains only in-frame clones and omits some. The table records 77,000 or so clones, 75% to 90% of them present only once. This record belongs to a study of OX40 agonist ivuxolimab in advanced cancers. Study in general: Ivuxolimab is an agonistic anti-OX40 (CD134) antibody, and patients were treated with it.

Germline V CDR1 and CDR2: MGHRA, YSYEKL. V shed 3 bases and J 2 bases; nucleotides not matched to a gene: 3. The CDR3 has 15 residues. The sample here was CD4+ or CD8+ T cells sorted from blood, taken in a trial of the OX40 agonist ivuxolimab. The chain uses TRBV4-1 and TRBJ1-2; 10 nucleotides line up with TRBD1. This receptor was obtained from an adult with an advanced solid tumor such as melanoma, head and neck, liver or kidney cancer. The CDR3, as DNA: TGCGCCAGCAGCCATACGACAGGGGGCAACTATGGCTACACCTTC. Translation gives CASSHTTGGNYGYTF.